What follows is one T cell receptor (beta chain) and its context. Its specificity is unknown. Germline CDR1 is MGHDK and CDR2 is SYGVNS. This CDR3 is built from 18 residues. Trimming stripped 4 bases from V and 0 bases from J, with 16 bases between. The run depth of the assay was deep. Libraries were prepared by immunoSEQ multiplex PCR; TCRdb keeps only in-frame clonotypes and omits some of them. The table records about 2.4 million clones, roughly 93% of them present only once. The split of CD4+ cells yielded CD45RA+ naive and CD45RA-negative memory subsets. These data originate in a study of shared clonotypes between healthy human individuals. Study-level information: For every donor, three CD4 naive, three CD4 memory, two CD8 naive and one CD8 memory plates were used.

Study-wide points: Several donors showed sharing of about 4.8% of naive CD4 clonotypes.

Sequencing was performed on naive CD4+ T cells from PBMCs. Stated subset: CD45RA+ positively selected. The V and J genes are TRBV25-1 and TRBJ1-6; TRBD1 might be the D (6 bases). The sequence came from a man aged 18 to 29 in good health. Some clones in this sample may be carry-over from other donors' samples. In nucleotides, the CDR3 is TGTGCCAGCAGTGGATGGGGGGAGGACAGCTCCTATAATTCACCCCTCCACTTT. It is translated as CASSGWGEDSSYNSPLHF.